The 30 T cell receptor beta chains presented below share a single source sample, sequenced in a study of T cell changes during pregnancy in multiple sclerosis. Libraries were prepared by immunoSEQ multiplex PCR; TCRdb keeps only in-frame clonotypes and omits some of them. The repertoire has roughly 38,000 clones, about 90% of them found once; the top ten carry more than 8%. The source was CD8+ T cells from peripheral blood mononuclear cells, collected in the first trimester of pregnancy. These receptor sequences come from a female donor with multiple sclerosis, enrolled in a pregnancy study.

The count of this clone is one. The rearrangement links TRBV5-4 to TRBJ2-5, with D tentatively TRBD2 (5 bases). The J call may be wrong; the DNA end is better matched by TRBJ2-7. Germline CDR1 is SGHNT and CDR2 is YYREEE (reference sequence). This CDR3 is built from 12 residues. The CDR3 region is CASSSEDLEQYF. The CDR3 DNA reads as TGTGCCAGCAGCTCGGAGGACCTCGAGCAGTACTTC.

V usage is TRBV30 and J usage is TRBJ1-1, with 11 positions matching TRBD1. The J segment lost 4 bases and the V segment lost 2 bases, leaving 3 bases of the junction unmatched. In germline, CDR1 is GTSNPN, CDR2 SVGIG (reference sequence). This CDR3 contains 14 residues. CDR3 in amino acids: CAWSIGTGGTEAFF. The DNA for the CDR3 is TGTGCCTGGAGTATCGGGACAGGGGGCACTGAAGCTTTCTTT.

The chain links TRBV29-1 to TRBJ1-2; TRBD1 matches 7 bases. The V gene end was trimmed by 0 bases and the J gene end by 7 bases; junction bases not matched to a gene: 8. From germline, CDR1 is SQVTM and CDR2 ANQGSEA. The CDR3 covers 14 residues. CDR3 amino acids: CSVEDGNRGGGYTF. The CDR3 bases are TGCAGCGTTGAAGATGGAAACAGGGGCGGTGGCTACACCTTC.

This chain uses TRBV4-3 with TRBJ2-2; possibly TRBD1 for D (7 bases). This CDR3 contains 16 residues. Germline V gene data show CDR1 as LGHNA and CDR2 as YSLEER. Trimming stripped 6 bases from V and 7 bases from J, with 21 bases between. Here the CDR3 DNA reads TGCGCCAGCAGTCGTTTTTTTTCAGGGGGGAACGGGGAGCTGTTTTTT. Translating gives CASSRFFSGGNGELFF.

The rearrangement uses TRBV5-6 and TRBJ2-7; D gene ambiguous. The V gene lost 1 base and the J gene lost 3 bases, with 8 bases spanning the gap. The CDR3 contains 13 residues. The germline V gene has CDR1 SGHDT and CDR2 YYEEEE. CDR3 region: CASSLTGFYEQYF. CDR3 DNA: TGTGCCAGCAGCTTGACGGGTTTCTACGAGCAGTACTTC.

The rearrangement links TRBV4-2 to TRBJ2-7; D perhaps matches TRBD1 (6 bases). The CDR3 is made up of 15 amino acids. Trimming took off 0 bases at V and 4 bases at J, with 13 bases between the two ends. Per the germline V gene, CDR1 is LGHNA and CDR2 is YNFKEQ. The CDR3 spells CASSQDSRGRYEQYF. The CDR3 DNA reads as TGTGCCAGCAGCCAAGATTCCAGGGGCAGGTACGAGCAGTACTTC.

V and J are TRBV5-6 and TRBJ1-2, with a possible D match to TRBD1 (5 bases). With 0 bases removed from V and 4 bases from J, the gap between germline ends came to 10 bases. Germline CDR1 reads SGHDT; CDR2 reads YYEEEE. The CDR3 runs 14 residues. CDR3 region: CASSLARQIYGYTF. CDR3 in DNA: TGTGCCAGCAGCTTGGCGAGACAGATCTATGGCTACACCTTC. Combining the CDR3 with reference TRBV5-6 and TRBJ1-2 gives the whole variable domain DAGVTQSPTHLIKTRGQQVTLRCSPKSGHDTVSWYQQALGQGPQFIFQYYEEEERQRGNFPDRFSGHQFPNYSSELNVNALLLGDSALYLCASSLARQIYGYTFGSGTRLTVV.

CDR3 region: CASSEGIGQHNQPQHF. DNA of the CDR3: TGTGCCAGCAGTGAAGGAATCGGACAGCACAATCAGCCCCAGCATTTT. The J gene is TRBJ1-5, the V gene TRBV2; D might be TRBD1 (6 bases). This CDR3 is 16 amino acids long. Germline CDR1 is SNHLY and CDR2 is FYNNEI. V lost 1 base and J lost 3, with 13 bases in between.

V is TRBV11-2 and J is TRBJ1-5; TRBD1 is a possible D gene (5 bases). Trimming left V 4 bases short and J 6 bases short, with 7 bases between. In germline, CDR1 is SGHAT, CDR2 FQNNGV. This CDR3 comprises 12 residues. The CDR3 nucleotides read TGTGCCAGCAGCTCAGGGCTTCAGCCCCAGCATTTT. It encodes CASSSGLQPQHF.

V gene TRBV19 combines with J gene TRBJ1-1; no definite D call. The CDR3 extends over 13 amino acids. CDR1 and CDR2 from the germline V gene are LNHDA and SQIVND (reference sequence). The V end lost 2 bases, the J end lost 4 bases, and 8 bases lay between the germline ends. CDR3 loop: CASSIRQLTEAFF. The CDR3, as DNA: TGTGCCAGTAGTATAAGACAACTCACTGAAGCTTTCTTT.

This clone was detected once. CDR3 residues: CASSSRTGYEQYF. In DNA, the CDR3 is TGTGCCAGCAGCTCCAGGACAGGCTACGAGCAGTACTTC. This chain connects TRBV11-3 to TRBJ2-7; 7 bases are a match to TRBD1. The CDR3 has 13 amino acids. Germline V gene sequence: CDR1 SGHNT, CDR2 YENEEA. V dropped 4 bases and J dropped 3; count of bases not matched to a gene: 3.

To note about this clone: The junction and the germline gene differ at one end; a read error may be behind it. The genes are TRBV5-6 and TRBJ2-3; tentatively, D is TRBD1 (5 bases). Germline V gene sequence: CDR1 SGHDT, CDR2 YYEEEE. The CDR3 consists of 13 residues. DNA for the CDR3: TGTGCCAGCAGTTTGGACAACACAGATACGCAGTATTTT. Its protein product is CASSLDNTDTQYF.

This clone showed up just once. J is TRBJ2-7 and V is TRBV9, with D possibly TRBD1 on 7 matching bases. The CDR3 loop spans 15 amino acids. From germline, CDR1 is SGDLS and CDR2 YYNGEE. V shed 2 bases and J shed 3 bases, with 15 bases lying between them. CDR3 protein: CASSVGGGGSYEQYF. The DNA of the CDR3 is TGTGCCAGCAGCGTCGGTGGAGGGGGCAGCTACGAGCAGTACTTC. Full variable domain (outside the CDR3, taken from reference TRBV9 and TRBJ2-7): DSGVTQTPKHLITATGQRVTLRCSPRSGDLSVYWYQQSLDQGLQFLIQYYNGEERAKGNILERFSAQQFPDLHSELNLSSLELGDSALYFCASSVGGGGSYEQYFGPGTRLTVT.

This chain links TRBV5-1 with TRBJ2-3, with 7 positions matching TRBD2. This CDR3 contains 16 residues. Germline V gives CDR1 SGHRS, CDR2 YFSETQ. J lost 3 bases, V lost 3 bases, and 10 bases had no gene match. This CDR3 is CASSSRLARRTDTQYF. The CDR3 coding sequence is TGCGCCAGCAGCTCTAGACTAGCCAGACGTACAGATACGCAGTATTTT.

This sequence joins TRBV21-1 and TRBJ1-5; the table assigns TRBD1, which was not confirmed against the DNA. TRBV21-1 constitutes a pseudogene. The CDR3 length is 17 residues. Here the CDR3 DNA reads TGTGCCAGCAGCAAATACAGGAGACAGTATAGCAATCAGCCCCAGCATTTT. This codes for CASSKYRRQYSNQPQHF.

The chain links TRBV6-5 to TRBJ1-2, with D possibly being TRBD1 (6 bases). Deletions cut 0 bases from V and 1 base from J, with 12 bases between. Germline V gene lookup returns CDR1 MNHEY and CDR2 SVGAGI. CDR3 length equals 16 residues. CDR3 amino acids: CASSYSWGQINYGYTF. The CDR3 DNA reads TGTGCCAGCAGTTACTCCTGGGGACAAATTAACTATGGCTACACCTTC.

CDR3 nucleotide sequence: TGTGCCTGGAGTGTTTGGACTCTAACTAGCGGCGGCGTTATGCATACGCAGTATTTT. This codes for CAWSVWTLTSGGVMHTQYF. This rearrangement joins TRBV30 to TRBJ2-3, with TRBD2 matching 8 bases. The CDR3 covers 19 residues. The J segment lost 7 bases and the V segment lost 0 bases, leaving 21 bases of the junction unmatched. Germline CDR1 and CDR2: GTSNPN and SVGIG (reference sequence).

This chain links TRBV6-5 with TRBJ1-4; the match to TRBD1 covers 7 bases. This CDR3 contains 15 residues. V lost 2 bases to trimming and J lost 4 bases; unmatched junction nucleotides: 4. The germline CDR1 and CDR2 sequences are MNHEY and SVGAGI. As DNA, the CDR3 is TGTGCCAGCAGTTACCAGACAGGGAGTAATGAAAAACTGTTTTTT. Translating it yields CASSYQTGSNEKLFF.

The chain combines TRBV4-2 with TRBJ2-3; 8 bases match TRBD2. The CDR3 contains 16 residues. Germline lookup yields CDR1 LGHNA and CDR2 YNFKEQ. V gave up 4 bases and J gave up 3 bases; unmatched junction bases: 9. In nucleotides, the CDR3 is TGTGCCAGCAGCCCCCCAGGCGGGAGGAGTACAGATACGCAGTATTTT. This translates into CASSPPGGRSTDTQYF.

CDR3 DNA sequence: TGCAGCGTTGAACAGGGTAGGGGGGGGGCAGGTGAAAAACTGTTTTTT. As protein: CSVEQGRGGAGEKLFF. The chain uses TRBV29-1 and TRBJ1-4; D possibly corresponds to TRBD1 (6 bases). The CDR3 contains 16 residues. Trimming shortened V by 2 bases and J by 7 bases, and 20 bases separated the two germline ends. From germline, CDR1 is SQVTM and CDR2 ANQGSEA.

The chain carries TRBV5-4 and TRBJ2-7, with 13 bases matching TRBD2. Germline lookup yields CDR1 SGHNT and CDR2 YYREEE (reference sequence). J gave up 6 bases and V 3 bases, and 3 bases lay outside the gene matches. The length of the CDR3 is 14 residues. CDR3: CASSSRTSGSEQYF. The CDR3 DNA reads TGTGCCAGCAGCTCACGGACTAGCGGGAGCGAGCAGTACTTC.

The rearrangement links TRBV5-1 to TRBJ1-2; no reliable D call. With 0 bases removed from V and 4 bases from J, the gap between germline ends came to 10 bases. Germline V gives CDR1 SGHRS, CDR2 YFSETQ. This CDR3 is 14 amino acids long. The DNA for the CDR3 is TGCGCCAGCAGCTTGGAGGCGTACAGCTATGGCTACACCTTC. Translated, it gives CASSLEAYSYGYTF. Drawing the rest from reference TRBV5-1 and TRBJ1-2, the complete variable domain is KAGVTQTPRYLIKTRGQQVTLSCSPISGHRSVSWYQQTPGQGLQFLFEYFSETQRNKGNFPGRFSGRQFSNSRSEMNVSTLELGDSALYLCASSLEAYSYGYTFGSGTRLTVV.

This chain uses TRBV5-1 with TRBJ1-1, with no clear D. Germline-derived CDR1 and CDR2 are SGHRS and YFSETQ. The CDR3 extends over 13 amino acids. The V end was cut by 5 bases, the J end by 4 bases, with 12 bases between. CDR3 nucleotides: TGCGCCAGCAGGTACAGAGCTGGCACTGAAGCTTTCTTT. It yields the protein CASRYRAGTEAFF.

The V gene is TRBV14, the J gene TRBJ2-1; D unresolved. Trimming pared 1 base from V and 2 bases from J, leaving 9 bases between. Germline V gene lookup returns CDR1 SGHDN and CDR2 FVKESK. The CDR3 length is 15 residues. This CDR3 reads CASSQGSEAYNEQFF. CDR3 sequence (DNA): TGTGCCAGCAGCCAAGGGAGCGAGGCCTACAATGAGCAGTTCTTC.

The V call is TRBV5-1, the J call TRBJ2-2; D not certain. Between the trimmed V and J ends, which lost 0 bases and 7 bases, there was a span of 4 bases. Germline CDR1 and CDR2: SGHRS and YFSETQ. The CDR3 totals 12 residues. DNA for the CDR3: TGCGCCAGCAGCTTGGCAGGCGGGGAGCTGTTTTTT. Protein: CASSLAGGELFF. The variable domain in full, with the rest retrieved from reference TRBV5-1 and TRBJ2-2, is KAGVTQTPRYLIKTRGQQVTLSCSPISGHRSVSWYQQTPGQGLQFLFEYFSETQRNKGNFPGRFSGRQFSNSRSEMNVSTLELGDSALYLCASSLAGGELFFGEGSRLTVL.

This clone was recorded a few times. This chain links TRBV19 with TRBJ2-7; 7 bases line up with TRBD1. Trimming at V came to 9 bases and at J to 0 bases, leaving 11 bases not matched to a gene. CDR1 and CDR2 (germline): LNHDA, SQIVND (reference sequence). This CDR3 contains 15 residues. The CDR3 here is CARAKTRDSSYEQYF. The CDR3 nucleotides are TGTGCCAGAGCGAAGACCCGGGACAGCTCCTACGAGCAGTACTTC.

With respect to this clone: The germline gene is not matched at one end of the junction; a read error may be the cause. The chain combines TRBV7-8 with TRBJ1-4; possible D gene TRBD1, 6 bases. The CDR3 runs 17 residues. Germline CDR1 reads SGHVS; CDR2 reads FQNEAQ. The CDR3 loop is CASTLSLTQGYNEKLFF. In nucleotides, the CDR3 is TGTGCCAGCACCTTATCCCTGACTCAGGGGTATAATGAAAAACTGTTTTTT.

This CDR3 reads CASSLVTGYRYNEQFF. The CDR3 DNA is TGCGCCAGCAGCTTGGTTACAGGTTATCGCTACAATGAGCAGTTCTTC. The rearrangement joins TRBV5-1 to TRBJ2-1; D might be TRBD1 (5 bases). Trimming removed 0 bases at V and 3 bases at J, with 13 bases between. The CDR3 loop spans 16 amino acids. Germline CDR1 is SGHRS and CDR2 is YFSETQ.

The chain combines TRBV27 with TRBJ1-2; 8 nucleotides match TRBD1. The CDR3 is made up of 15 amino acids. Trimming took 6 bases from V and 2 from J; bases not matched to a gene: 8. The germline gives CDR1 MNHEY, CDR2 SMNVEV (reference sequence). This CDR3 is CASSFRGRANYGYTF. The CDR3 DNA is TGTGCCAGCAGCTTCAGGGGGCGGGCCAACTATGGCTACACCTTC.

The chain joins TRBV7-9 to TRBJ2-5; D is possibly TRBD2 (6 bases). V was cut by 6 bases and J by 3 bases, with 11 bases left in between. CDR1 SEHNR and CDR2 FQNEAQ come from the germline V gene (reference sequence). This CDR3 spans 13 amino acids. The CDR3 here is CASRDGGEETQYF. The CDR3 DNA sequence: TGTGCCAGCAGGGACGGGGGTGAAGAGACCCAGTACTTC. The full variable domain, its missing parts supplied by reference TRBV7-9 and TRBJ2-5, is DTGVSQNPRHKITKRGQNVTFRCDPISEHNRLYWYRQTLGQGPEFLTYFQNEAQLEKSRLLSDRFSAERPKGSFSTLEIQRTEQGDSAMYLCASRDGGEETQYFGPGTRLLVL.